Presented here are 32 T cell receptor beta chains from one specimen sequenced in a study of blood T cell repertoires in COVID-19. This table comes from immunoSEQ multiplex PCR, and its TCRdb copy is limited to in-frame clones, with some not included. Of some 83,000 clones in the sample, roughly nine tenths are singletons; the top ten hold more than 15%. What was sequenced was peripheral blood. The receptor set was obtained from an elderly man in a cohort sampled during active COVID-19.

J is TRBJ2-1 and V is TRBV12-3 or TRBV12-4, with TRBD2 identical over 7 bases. CDR3 size: 13 residues. Germline trimming cut 5 bases from V and 7 bases from J; bases unmatched to any gene: 5. The CDR3 is CASSASGANEQFF. The CDR3 DNA follows: TGTGCCAGCAGTGCTAGCGGCGCGAATGAGCAGTTCTTC.

The chain has TRBV19 and TRBJ1-2; no firm D call. Germline V gives CDR1 LNHDA, CDR2 SQIVND (reference sequence). The CDR3 extends over 15 amino acids. Trimming took off 3 bases at V and 1 base at J, with 12 bases between the two ends. The CDR3 reads CASSIPRRGNYGYTF. The CDR3 DNA reads as TGTGCCAGTAGTATCCCTAGGCGGGGTAACTATGGCTACACCTTC.

V usage is TRBV7-9 and J usage is TRBJ1-3, with D perhaps TRBD1 (6 bases). The CDR3 has 14 residues. V was pared by 2 bases and J by 1 base, with 6 bases between. In germline, CDR1 is SEHNR, CDR2 FQNEAQ (reference sequence). The CDR3 sequence: CASSLQGSGNTIYF. The CDR3 coding sequence is TGTGCCAGCAGCTTACAGGGGTCTGGAAACACCATATATTTT. Variable domain in full (rest from reference TRBV7-9 and TRBJ1-3): DTGVSQNPRHKITKRGQNVTFRCDPISEHNRLYWYRQTLGQGPEFLTYFQNEAQLEKSRLLSDRFSAERPKGSFSTLEIQRTEQGDSAMYLCASSLQGSGNTIYFGEGSWLTVV.

This clone is a singleton in its sample. J is TRBJ2-1 and V is TRBV19; the match to TRBD2 covers 13 bases. The CDR3 extends over 15 amino acids. V gave up 5 bases and J gave up 7 bases; unmatched junction bases: 5. Germline CDR1 is LNHDA and CDR2 is SQIVND (reference sequence). The CDR3 region is CASSVGLAGVNEQFF. For the CDR3, the DNA is TGTGCCAGTAGTGTCGGACTAGCGGGGGTAAATGAGCAGTTCTTC.

The table lists this clone with a few counts. The rearrangement links TRBV5-1 to TRBJ2-2, with TRBD1 matching over 10 bases. V trimming: 4 bases; J trimming: 5 bases; junction bases outside the gene matches: 2. The CDR3 is made up of 14 amino acids. Germline CDR1 SGHRS, CDR2 YFSETQ. The CDR3 DNA is TGCGCCAGCAGCCCGGGACAGGGGACCGGGGAGCTGTTTTTT. Translation: CASSPGQGTGELFF.

The chain is built from TRBV7-6 and TRBJ2-5; the D gene is possibly TRBD2 (6 bases). In germline, CDR1 is SGHVS, CDR2 FNYEAQ. This CDR3 is built from 14 residues. The V gene lost 5 bases and the J gene lost 2 bases, with 12 bases spanning the gap. As DNA, the CDR3 is TGTGCCAGCAGCCCGTTTGGGGGGCAAGAGACCCAGTACTTC. It encodes CASSPFGGQETQYF.

The sample holds one count of this clone. The V gene is TRBV11-3, the J gene TRBJ2-7; 11 bases are shared with TRBD2. V gave up 4 bases and J gave up 3 bases; unmatched junction bases: 5. CDR1 and CDR2 from the germline V gene are SGHNT and YENEEA. The CDR3 length is 15 residues. The CDR3 protein is CASSSRLAGNYEQYF. The DNA of the CDR3 is TGTGCCAGCAGCTCCCGACTAGCGGGGAACTACGAGCAGTACTTC.

A single count supports this clone. The rearrangement links TRBV4-1 to TRBJ2-1, with 9 positions matching TRBD2. J lost 4 bases, V lost 2 bases, and 6 bases had no gene match. Germline CDR1 reads MGHRA; CDR2 reads YSYEKL. The CDR3 contains 16 residues. The CDR3 reads CASSQRMAGGYNEQFF. The CDR3 DNA sequence: TGCGCCAGCAGCCAACGTATGGCGGGGGGGTACAATGAGCAGTTCTTC.

The count of this clone is one. The chain uses TRBV10-3 and TRBJ1-5; 10 nucleotides line up with TRBD1. The CDR3 length is 15 residues. V lost 3 bases, J lost 5 bases, and 4 bases stayed unmatched. Germline loops: CDR1 ENHRY, CDR2 SYGVKD. The CDR3 DNA follows: TGTGCCATCAGTGACCGGGACAGGGGTGATCAGCCCCAGCATTTT. As protein: CAISDRDRGDQPQHF.

V and J are TRBV7-2 and TRBJ2-5; 9 bases line up with TRBD1. The CDR3 has 16 residues. Germline CDR1 and CDR2: SGHTA and FQGNSA. The ends lost 2 bases at V and 4 bases at J; junction bases unmatched: 8. The CDR3 loop reads CASSLNRGLSGETQYF. The DNA of the CDR3 is TGTGCCAGCAGCTTAAACAGGGGGCTTTCGGGAGAGACCCAGTACTTC.

In this sample, this clone turned up a few times. The genes are TRBV3-1 (or the pseudogene TRBV3-2) and TRBJ1-5; D call uncertain. Trimming took 1 base from V and 6 from J, leaving 7 bases between them. The CDR3 is 13 amino acids. The V gene's germline CDR1 is LGHDT and CDR2 YNNKEL (reference sequence). The CDR3 coding sequence is TGTGCCAGCAGCCAAGGTGCGGTTCAGCCCCAGCATTTT. It translates to CASSQGAVQPQHF.

As regards this clone: Relative to the germline gene, one junction end is altered; a read error may explain this. The rearrangement joins TRBV24-1 to TRBJ1-2; 12 nucleotides line up with TRBD1. CDR1 is KGHDR, CDR2 SFDVKD, per germline. The CDR3 is 13 amino acids. The CDR3 coding sequence is TGTGCCACCAGTGAACCGGGACAGGGGGCTATGAGGTTC. Translation: CATSEPGQGAMRF.

The genes are TRBV28 and TRBJ1-4; D not certain. This CDR3 comprises 12 residues. The V end was cut by 3 bases, the J end by 8 bases, with 7 bases between. Germline V gives CDR1 MDHEN, CDR2 SYDVKM. This CDR3 reads CASSFRREKLFF. The CDR3, as DNA: TGTGCCAGCAGTTTTCGCAGGGAAAAACTGTTTTTT.

This sequence joins TRBV5-6 and TRBJ1-2, with D perhaps TRBD1 (5 bases). Looked up from germline, CDR1 is SGHDT and CDR2 is YYEEEE. This CDR3 is built from 12 residues. Trimming removed 3 bases from V and 2 bases from J, with 5 bases in between. The CDR3 bases are TGTGCCAGCAGCTCAGGGAACTATGGCTACACCTTC. Translating gives CASSSGNYGYTF.

This clone is classed as hyperexpanded (1% or more). The chain joins TRBV7-8 to TRBJ2-1; 7 positions agree with TRBD1. Germline assignment: CDR1 SGHVS and CDR2 FQNEAQ. This CDR3 spans 14 amino acids. V trimming: 0 bases; J trimming: 8 bases; junction bases outside the gene matches: 4. CDR3 DNA sequence: TGTGCCAGCAGCTTAGCAGGGGGCCTTGATGAGCAGTTCTTC. Translation: CASSLAGGLDEQFF. The full variable domain, with the rest looked up from reference TRBV7-8 and TRBJ2-1, is GAGVSQSPRYKVAKRGQDVALRCDPISGHVSLFWYQQALGQGPEFLTYFQNEAQLDKSGLPSDRFFAERPEGSVSTLKIQRTQQEDSAVYLCASSLAGGLDEQFFGPGTRLTVL.

The rearrangement uses TRBV6-5 and TRBJ2-6; no definite D call. V shed 2 bases and J shed 0 bases, with 2 bases lying between them. The V gene's germline CDR1 is MNHEY and CDR2 SVGAGI. The CDR3 runs 14 residues. CDR3 coding DNA: TGTGCCAGCAGTTACCTCTCTGGGGCCAACGTCCTGACTTTC. As protein: CASSYLSGANVLTF.

CDR3 in amino acids: CASSFPGRLDYGYTF. The CDR3 region has the DNA TGTGCCAGCAGTTTCCCCGGGAGACTTGACTATGGCTACACCTTC. This sequence joins TRBV28 and TRBJ1-2, with D unresolved. V was clipped by 3 bases and J by 3 bases, with 14 bases between them. Germline V lookup: CDR1 MDHEN, CDR2 SYDVKM. The CDR3 runs 15 residues.

V and J are TRBV5-8 and TRBJ1-4; D gene uncertain. CDR1 SGHTS and CDR2 YDEGEE come from the germline V gene. The CDR3 spans 13 residues. Trimming left V 4 bases short and J 8 bases short, with 12 bases between. The CDR3 region is CASSRVRGEKLFF. CDR3 nucleotides: TGTGCCAGCAGCCGGGTGCGGGGAGAAAAACTGTTTTTT.

The chain links TRBV29-1 to TRBJ2-3; 8 bases match TRBD2. In germline, CDR1 is SQVTM, CDR2 ANQGSEA. The CDR3 consists of 14 residues. Trimming took 7 bases from V and 0 from J; bases not matched to a gene: 6. CDR3 protein: CSGDGGGSTDTQYF. The CDR3 DNA sequence: TGCAGCGGGGATGGCGGGGGGAGCACAGATACGCAGTATTTT.

The chain links TRBV2 to TRBJ2-7, with TRBD2 matching 14 bases. The germline V gene has CDR1 SNHLY and CDR2 FYNNEI. V shed 9 bases and J 1 base; nucleotides not matched to a gene: 2. The CDR3 spans 14 residues. CDR3 nucleotides: TGTGCCAGGGGGACTAGCGGGGGATCCTACGAGCAGTACTTC. It codes for CARGTSGGSYEQYF.

V and J are TRBV2 and TRBJ1-2; 10 nucleotides align to TRBD1. Germline CDR1 SNHLY, CDR2 FYNNEI. The V and J ends lost 4 bases and 8 bases, in that order; junction bases with no gene match: 7. The CDR3 loop spans 14 amino acids. The CDR3 region has the DNA TGTGCCAGCAGTGCTAGGGGACAGGGGCTGGGCTACACCTTC. Protein product: CASSARGQGLGYTF.

This chain connects TRBV2 to TRBJ2-5, with D possibly TRBD1 on 5 matching bases. The CDR3 sequence is 14 residues long. Germline-derived CDR1 and CDR2 are SNHLY and FYNNEI. Trimming removed 7 bases at V and 5 bases at J, with 17 bases between. The CDR3 spells CASNTPGFRETQYF. In DNA, the CDR3 is TGTGCCAGCAATACTCCAGGGTTTAGGGAGACCCAGTACTTC.

This clone showed up just once. The genes are TRBV6-5 and TRBJ1-1, with 9 positions matching TRBD1. The CDR3 extends over 13 amino acids. V gave up 4 bases and J gave up 4 bases; unmatched junction bases: 1. The germline CDR1 and CDR2 sequences are MNHEY and SVGAGI. The CDR3 protein is CASSLDRGTEAFF. The CDR3 coding sequence is TGTGCCAGCAGTTTGGACAGGGGCACTGAAGCTTTCTTT.

V usage is TRBV7-9 and J usage is TRBJ2-1; the match to TRBD2 covers 10 bases. The trim removed 5 bases at V and 8 bases at J, leaving 3 bases unmatched. Germline CDR1 SEHNR, CDR2 FQNEAQ (reference sequence). The CDR3 is 13 amino acids. For the CDR3, the DNA is TGTGCCAGCAGCCTACTAGCGGGGCATGAGCAGTTCTTC. Its protein product is CASSLLAGHEQFF.

The chain is built from TRBV14 and TRBJ2-5, with a weak D call TRBD2 (6 bases). The CDR3 has 14 residues. Germline V gives CDR1 SGHDN, CDR2 FVKESK. Trimming cost V 4 bases and J 9 bases, with 18 bases left between them. DNA of the CDR3: TGTGCCAGCAGCCCGCCTAGGACTAAAGGGGCCCAGTACTTC. Encoded protein: CASSPPRTKGAQYF.

This chain links TRBV19 with TRBJ2-1; D might be TRBD2 (6 bases). Germline assignment: CDR1 LNHDA and CDR2 SQIVND (reference sequence). V lost 3 bases and J lost 4, with 10 bases in between. The CDR3 runs to 14 residues. Here the CDR3 reads CASSMGGLYNEQFF. Written as DNA, the CDR3 is TGTGCCAGTAGTATGGGGGGACTTTACAATGAGCAGTTCTTC.

The chain uses TRBV19 and TRBJ2-3; TRBD2 aligns across 7 bases. Trimming removed 7 bases from V and 5 bases from J; junction bases left unmatched: 3. This CDR3 has 12 amino acids. Per the germline V gene, CDR1 is LNHDA and CDR2 is SQIVND (reference sequence). CDR3 DNA sequence: TGTGCCAGTATTGGGGAGGGAGATACGCAGTATTTT. Translating it yields CASIGEGDTQYF. The whole variable domain, filled in from reference TRBV19 and TRBJ2-3, reads DGGITQSPKYLFRKEGQNVTLSCEQNLNHDAMYWYRQDPGQGLRLIYYSQIVNDFQKGDIAEGYSVSREKKESFPLTVTSAQKNPTAFYLCASIGEGDTQYFGPGTRLTVL.

V and J are TRBV15 and TRBJ1-3; no definite D call. V was shortened by 3 bases and J by 0 bases, with 15 bases between the two germline ends. The length of the CDR3 is 17 residues. Germline V lookup: CDR1 LNHNV, CDR2 YYDKDF (reference sequence). CDR3 DNA: TGTGCCACCAGCAGTGCCATTAGTCGGAGCTCTGGAAACACCATATATTTT. It yields the protein CATSSAISRSSGNTIYF.

Written as DNA, the CDR3 is TGCGCCAGCAGCCGGGGGACAGGGGGCAATCAGCCCCAGCATTTT. Protein: CASSRGTGGNQPQHF. The chain links TRBV5-1 to TRBJ1-5; 10 positions agree with TRBD1. CDR3 length: 15 residues. The germline gives CDR1 SGHRS, CDR2 YFSETQ. Losses at the gene ends were 4 bases for V and 2 bases for J; bases not matched to a gene: 3. Full variable domain (missing parts from reference TRBV5-1 and TRBJ1-5): KAGVTQTPRYLIKTRGQQVTLSCSPISGHRSVSWYQQTPGQGLQFLFEYFSETQRNKGNFPGRFSGRQFSNSRSEMNVSTLELGDSALYLCASSRGTGGNQPQHFGDGTRLSIL.

This clone came up once. V usage is TRBV27 and J usage is TRBJ2-2; tentatively, D is TRBD1 (6 bases). Per germline, CDR1 MNHEY and CDR2 SMNVEV (reference sequence). Trimming pared 6 bases from V and 3 bases from J, leaving 23 bases between. This CDR3 contains 18 residues. In DNA form, the CDR3 reads TGTGCCAGCAGCCTACAGGGAAAACCCACCTCGGACACCGGGGAGCTGTTTTTT. This sequence encodes CASSLQGKPTSDTGELFF.

CDR3 loop: CASSLLTGGASYNEQFF. Here the CDR3 DNA reads TGTGCCAGCAGTTTATTAACCGGGGGGGCCTCCTACAATGAGCAGTTCTTC. V and J are TRBV28 and TRBJ2-1, with TRBD2 matching 8 bases. CDR1 and CDR2 (germline): MDHEN, SYDVKM. The CDR3 length is 17 residues. Unmatched junction bases numbered 5, after V lost 1 base and J lost 0 bases.

The gene calls are TRBV28 and TRBJ2-5; no clear D gene. CDR1 is MDHEN and CDR2 is SYDVKM in the germline V gene. There are 15 residues in the CDR3. Trimming stripped 3 bases from V and 2 bases from J, with 13 bases between. The CDR3 spells CASSFQVGLQETQYF. CDR3 sequence (DNA): TGTGCCAGCAGTTTCCAGGTCGGCCTGCAAGAGACCCAGTACTTC.